Listed here is a single TCR beta chain. The clone's antigen remains unknown. Base qualities are not provided; no much larger clone lies one nucleotide away. TCRbeta CDR3 regions were amplified from genomic DNA by means of the immunoSEQ Assay, a bias-controlled multiplex PCR. The study's processing was this. The number of nucleated cells in each sample was estimated from the amplification of reference gene primers within the assay. To quantify the absolute abundance of each unique TCRbeta CDR3 rearrangement, sequence reads were collapsed and filtered. For each sample, productive Simpson clonality was calculated as the square root of Simpson's diversity index over productive rearrangements. TCRdb holds this immuneACCESS table with in-frame rearrangements only. Some clones are missing; in checked studies, unresolved V genes explain under half, and the rest has no known cause. V and J calls and clone size follow that table, whereas D and trimming were derived from the DNA. The sample table records more than 250,000 clones; 82% of these occur just once. The top ten clonotypes cover roughly 4.7% of the sample.

This specimen belongs to a study of blood T cell repertoires in COVID-19 (dated by TCRdb to the early 2020s). A note on the overall study: Samples covering the acute and convalescent phases of COVID-19 were provided by collaborators in the United States, Italy and Spain. The prospective study material was composed of cDNA or gDNA derived from T cells, B-cell-depleted T cells, or PBMCs. Samples were obtained from the ongoing ImmuneRACE study (first 160 participants) and from over 1,000 subjects provided by 6 global collaborators. The repertoires were released in a freely available public database meant as a resource for research on the immune response to SARS-CoV-2. Sample metadata almost always included a de-identified subject ID, COVID-19 status, age in years and sex. Deeply sampled blood TCRbeta repertoires from subjects exposed to, actively infected with, or recovered from COVID-19 were included in the dataset. HLA class I and class II types, where available, came from metadata supplied by the sample provider rather than from assay-based typing.

Participants in the prospective study were enrolled through a virtual design, were aged about 18 to 90 years, and lived in some 24 United States geographic areas. In the prospective study, cohorts were assigned on the basis of participant-reported clinical history obtained from a screening survey and a study questionnaire. Exposed participants were defined as having been in contact with someone with a PCR-confirmed or clinician-diagnosed COVID-19 case within 2 weeks of study entry. In the prospective study, mobile phlebotomists collected whole blood, serum and a nasopharyngeal or oropharyngeal swab from each participant. Prospective study participants could optionally give additional blood draws and questionnaires over a roughly 2-month period. Before DNA extraction, prospective study blood samples were shipped either frozen or at room temperature. What the research found in general, with its limitations: The amount of clinical and demographic metadata varied by source and participant and was provided uncurated.

Trimming at the junction amounts to 6 bases on V and 5 bases on J, and the germline ends lie 4 bases apart. The CDR3 covers 11 residues, taking in both the cysteine and the phenylalanine. Only the CDR3 DNA stays, 33 bases, in frame from base 1. Material: PBMCs or T cells enriched from blood (not recorded which). The V and J genes are TRBV12-3 or TRBV12-4 and TRBJ2-2; no D gene call is confident. The clonotype originates from a man aged 35 to 55 who had been exposed to COVID-19. The DNA reads as follows: TGTGCCAGCAGAGCTACCGGGGAGCTGTTTTTT. This encodes CASRATGELFF.